Each of the 8 T cell receptor beta chains below was sequenced from the same sample in a study of cytomegalovirus exposure and HLA in healthy donors. With 60 Vbeta and 13 Jbeta primers, the PCR was carried out. Repertoires were generated with immunoSEQ multiplex PCR, while TCRdb's copy carries only in-frame clones and drops some. The repertoire holds about 100,000 clones, with around 77% as singletons. Material for sequencing was PBMCs. The receptors originated from a woman aged 60-75 years in good health and CMV-seropositive.

The V and J genes are TRBV6-1 and TRBJ1-4; D is perhaps TRBD1 (6 bases). The CDR3 is made up of 13 amino acids. V was clipped by 11 bases and J by 2 bases, with 12 bases between them. Germline loops: CDR1 MNHNS, CDR2 SASEGT. The CDR3 bases are TGTGCCGGGAAACAGGGTACTAATGAAAAACTGTTTTTT. It yields the protein CAGKQGTNEKLFF.

The chain is built from TRBV29-1 and TRBJ1-2; 7 positions agree with TRBD1. Germline assignment: CDR1 SQVTM and CDR2 ANQGSEA. V lost 5 bases, J lost 7 bases, and 4 bases stayed unmatched. The CDR3 totals 11 residues. CDR3 sequence reads: CSVWTGLGYTF. The DNA for the CDR3 is TGCAGCGTTTGGACAGGACTTGGCTACACCTTC.

The V gene is TRBV9, the J gene TRBJ2-3; D remains unclear. CDR3 size: 15 residues. Germline CDR1 is SGDLS and CDR2 is YYNGEE. Trimming cost V 0 bases and J 3 bases, with 11 bases left between them. CDR3: CASSVGSVSTDTQYF. The CDR3, as DNA: TGTGCCAGCAGCGTAGGGTCTGTGAGTACAGATACGCAGTATTTT. The full variable domain, its missing parts supplied by reference TRBV9 and TRBJ2-3, is DSGVTQTPKHLITATGQRVTLRCSPRSGDLSVYWYQQSLDQGLQFLIQYYNGEERAKGNILERFSAQQFPDLHSELNLSSLELGDSALYFCASSVGSVSTDTQYFGPGTRLTVL.

This clone was detected once. The chain links TRBV19 to TRBJ2-1; D may be TRBD1 (6 bases). This CDR3 is built from 18 residues. V dropped 1 base and J dropped 0 bases, with 16 bases sitting between them. Germline CDR1 is LNHDA and CDR2 is SQIVND (reference sequence). CDR3: CASSIGAGTPTSYNEQFF. The CDR3 DNA reads TGTGCCAGTAGTATAGGAGCTGGGACACCAACCTCCTACAATGAGCAGTTCTTC.

The chain recombines TRBV28 with TRBJ2-1; 9 bases agree with TRBD2. Looked up from germline, CDR1 is MDHEN and CDR2 is SYDVKM. The CDR3 is 15 amino acids. The V and J ends lost 5 bases and 4 bases, in that order; junction bases with no gene match: 6. CDR3 sequence: CASSPAGGQYNEQFF. DNA of the CDR3: TGTGCCAGCAGTCCGGCGGGGGGGCAATACAATGAGCAGTTCTTC.

This chain connects TRBV7-3 to TRBJ2-3; perhaps TRBD2 as D (5 bases). The CDR3 length is 15 residues. With 5 bases removed from V and 0 bases from J, the gap between germline ends came to 12 bases. The germline V gene encodes CDR1 SGHTA and CDR2 FQGTGA. Here the CDR3 reads CASSPHSASTDTQYF. The CDR3 bases are TGTGCCAGCAGCCCCCATAGCGCTAGCACAGATACGCAGTATTTT. The variable domain in full, completed from reference TRBV7-3 and TRBJ2-3, reads GAGVSQTPSNKVTEKGKYVELRCDPISGHTALYWYRQSLGQGPEFLIYFQGTGAADDSGLPNDRFFAVRPEGSVSTLKIQRTERGDSAVYLCASSPHSASTDTQYFGPGTRLTVL.

The V and J genes are TRBV11-3 and TRBJ1-1; 7 positions agree with TRBD1. J was trimmed by 3 bases and V by 1 base; bases with no gene match: 2. The CDR3 extends over 14 amino acids. In germline, CDR1 is SGHNT, CDR2 YENEEA. The CDR3 protein is CASSLGGQHTEAFF. The CDR3 coding sequence is TGTGCCAGCAGCTTAGGGGGACAGCACACTGAAGCTTTCTTT.

This clone was observed a handful of times. The chain couples TRBV7-9 to TRBJ2-1; TRBD1 matches 7 bases. The CDR3 sequence is 14 residues long. V gave up 5 bases and J gave up 8 bases; unmatched junction bases: 9. Per germline, CDR1 SEHNR and CDR2 FQNEAQ (reference sequence). CDR3 amino acids: CASSPVMGQYEQFF. The CDR3 DNA sequence: TGTGCCAGCAGCCCAGTAATGGGACAGTATGAGCAGTTCTTC. Variable domain in full (rest from reference TRBV7-9 and TRBJ2-1): DTGVSQNPRHKITKRGQNVTFRCDPISEHNRLYWYRQTLGQGPEFLTYFQNEAQLEKSRLLSDRFSAERPKGSFSTLEIQRTEQGDSAMYLCASSPVMGQYEQFFGPGTRLTVL.